The present T cell receptor beta chain was sequenced within a study of CXCR3-negative and CXCR3-positive naive CD8 T cells. Across the whole study: Each library gave roughly 1.4 +/- 0.3 million of approximately 150 million TRB reads. Study conclusions and caveats: After cryopreservation, expression of CXCR3 was partially reduced, and most assays were run with fresh PBMCs.

In regard to this clonotype: Its specificity is not known.

cDNA libraries for TRB were generated by 5' RACE incorporating UMI labels. TCRdb reprocessed the 5' RACE reads, with one entry per CDR3 protein and no DNA. The listing contains approximately 37,000 distinct CDR3 sequences. The length of the CDR3 is 14 residues. Germline V gene lookup returns CDR1 MDHEN and CDR2 SYDVKM. The receptor was derived from a human donor in good health. Some clones in this sample may be carry-over from other donors' samples. Sequencing used memory CD8+ T cells from blood. This chain uses TRBV28 with TRBJ2-3; the D call from TCRdb, TRBD1, cannot be confirmed without DNA. The CDR3 sequence is CASSSGQVIDTQYF.